This T cell receptor (beta chain) was sequenced during a study of glioma-infiltrating T cells after dendritic cell vaccination. This clone appeared once. Blood PBMC samples: pre-vaccination, two weeks post third vaccination, and at tumor progression. The CDR3 spans 16 residues. The germline gives CDR1 SEHNR, CDR2 FQNEAQ (reference sequence). V lost 5 bases, J lost 6 bases, and 9 bases stayed unmatched. Data came from immunoSEQ multiplex PCR; TCRdb stores just in-frame clones and leaves some out. This sample has around 97,000 clones, with roughly 79% found just once. Specimen: blood, collected before dendritic cell vaccination. This TCR was recovered from a human donor with glioblastoma. This chain uses TRBV7-9 with TRBJ2-4; TRBD1 matches 11 bases. In DNA, the CDR3 is TGTGCCAGCAGCCCCCGGACAGGGGGCGCGGGAAACATTCAGTACTTC. It specifies CASSPRTGGAGNIQYF.